Below, 9 T cell receptor beta chains from the same sample are listed, as sequenced in a study of blood T cell repertoires in COVID-19. Sequencing was performed with immunoSEQ multiplex PCR; in TCRdb, only in-frame clones are kept and a portion is missing. The sample consists of some 300,000 clones, approximately 89% of them appearing once. Material for sequencing was peripheral blood. The receptors come from a woman under 40 who had recovered from COVID-19.

The V call is TRBV24-1, the J call TRBJ1-2, with 7 bases lining up with TRBD1. CDR1 is KGHDR and CDR2 is SFDVKD in the germline V gene. Trimming at V came to 9 bases and at J to 0 bases, leaving 6 bases not matched to a gene. The CDR3 length is 14 residues. The CDR3 coding sequence is TGTGCCACCTGGGACAGCACCTCTAACTATGGCTACACCTTC. Residues: CATWDSTSNYGYTF.

This chain links TRBV3-1 (or the pseudogene TRBV3-2) with TRBJ1-1; D is possibly TRBD1 (5 bases). The V gene lost 1 base and the J gene lost 2 bases, with 17 bases spanning the gap. CDR1 is LGHDT and CDR2 is YNNKEL in the germline V gene (reference sequence). This CDR3 contains 17 residues. The chain's CDR3 is CASSQAFRGPPNTEAFF. Written as DNA, the CDR3 is TGTGCCAGCAGCCAAGCGTTTAGGGGCCCCCCCAACACTGAAGCTTTCTTT.

The chain has TRBV30 and TRBJ1-5, with 9 bases fitting TRBD1. The CDR3 consists of 14 residues. Looked up from germline, CDR1 is GTSNPN and CDR2 is SVGIG (reference sequence). With V trimmed by 5 bases and J by 0 bases, 2 bases remained unmatched. The CDR3 sequence is CAWDRGYSNQPQHF. CDR3 DNA: TGTGCCTGGGACAGGGGGTATAGCAATCAGCCCCAGCATTTT. The full variable domain, in which reference TRBV30 and TRBJ1-5 provide the parts outside the CDR3, is SQTIHQWPATLVQPVGSPLSLECTVEGTSNPNLYWYRQAAGRGLQLLFYSVGIGQISSEVPQNLSASRPQDRQFILSSKKLLLSDSGFYLCAWDRGYSNQPQHFGDGTRLSIL.

CDR3 nucleotide sequence: TGTGCCAGCAGTTTAGGGGCACAGGGGGACACTGAAGCTTTCTTT. Translation: CASSLGAQGDTEAFF. V gene TRBV28 combines with J gene TRBJ1-1, with 8 bases that match TRBD1. CDR1 and CDR2 from the germline V gene are MDHEN and SYDVKM. The CDR3 has 15 amino acids. Germline trimming cut 2 bases from V and 3 bases from J; bases unmatched to any gene: 5. The full variable domain, with the rest looked up from reference TRBV28 and TRBJ1-1, is DVKVTQSSRYLVKRTGEKVFLECVQDMDHENMFWYRQDPGLGLRLIYFSYDVKMKEKGDIPEGYSVSREKKERFSLILESASTNQTSMYLCASSLGAQGDTEAFFGQGTRLTVV.

The V and J genes are TRBV10-3 and TRBJ2-2; 9 bases are shared with TRBD2. The CDR3 totals 15 residues. V lost 10 bases to trimming and J lost 5 bases; unmatched junction nucleotides: 11. CDR1 is ENHRY, CDR2 SYGVKD, per germline. This CDR3 is CATWAGTSKTGELFF. CDR3 DNA: TGTGCCACCTGGGCCGGGACTAGCAAGACCGGGGAGCTGTTTTTT.

A single count supports this clone. Germline and junction disagree at one end, which may indicate a read error. The V and J genes are TRBV7-9 and TRBJ1-2, with 9 nucleotides matching TRBD1. The CDR3 covers 14 residues. CDR1 and CDR2 from the germline V gene are SEHNR and FQNEAQ (reference sequence). This chain's CDR3 is CASSLVPLWDRESF. CDR3 sequence (DNA): TGTGCCAGCAGCTTAGTCCCACTGTGGGACAGGGAGTCCTTC.

On this clone: This CDR3 is also generated by other DNA sequences in the sample. This sequence joins TRBV30 and TRBJ1-4, with 7 positions matching TRBD1. The V gene end was trimmed by 0 bases and the J gene end by 8 bases; junction bases not matched to a gene: 9. In germline, CDR1 is GTSNPN, CDR2 SVGIG (reference sequence). The CDR3 is made up of 15 amino acids. CDR3 sequence: CAWSVRGRGNEKLFF. The CDR3 DNA reads TGTGCCTGGAGTGTAAGGGGCAGGGGGAACGAAAAACTGTTTTTT.

J is TRBJ1-1 and V is TRBV2, with D possibly TRBD1 on 5 matching bases. Germline lookup yields CDR1 SNHLY and CDR2 FYNNEI. V lost 7 bases and J 5 bases, leaving 29 bases between the germline ends. This CDR3 spans 18 amino acids. CDR3 in DNA: TGTGCCAGCACCAAAAAGGTCCAGGGAACGGGAGGTAATACTGAAGCTTTCTTT. This translates into CASTKKVQGTGGNTEAFF.

The chain recombines TRBV5-1 with TRBJ2-2; 8 nucleotides match TRBD2. This CDR3 contains 15 residues. The ends lost 0 bases at V and 3 bases at J; junction bases unmatched: 1. Germline V gene sequence: CDR1 SGHRS, CDR2 YFSETQ. The CDR3 region is CASSLVAGYTGELFF. For the CDR3, the DNA is TGCGCCAGCAGCTTGGTAGCGGGGTACACCGGGGAGCTGTTTTTT. Variable domain in full (rest from reference TRBV5-1 and TRBJ2-2): KAGVTQTPRYLIKTRGQQVTLSCSPISGHRSVSWYQQTPGQGLQFLFEYFSETQRNKGNFPGRFSGRQFSNSRSEMNVSTLELGDSALYLCASSLVAGYTGELFFGEGSRLTVL.